These 11 T cell receptor beta chains originate from one sample sequenced in a study of spatial heterogeneity in lung cancer. Time point reported: sample taken at primary tumor resection. These receptors lack a known antigen. TCRdb re-called the 5' RACE reads with MiXCR, one entry per CDR3 protein. Among about 9,200 distinct CDR3 sequences listed, approximately 8% were seen once. Study results and limitations: Tumor mutation count correlated with how many alpha and beta TCRs expanded intratumorally.

Sequenced material: lung tumor tissue, taken at surgery. These receptors came from a male donor with early-stage non-small cell lung cancer.

This clonotype ranks as medium-sized. Here the CDR3 reads CSAREPGLAGVGSYNEQFF. CDR3 sequence (DNA): TGCAGTGCTAGAGAACCGGGACTAGCGGGGGTGGGCTCCTACAATGAGCAGTTCTTC. This sequence joins TRBV20-1 and TRBJ2-1; TRBD2 matches 14 bases. From germline, CDR1 is DFQATT and CDR2 SNEGSKA (reference sequence). CDR3 length equals 19 residues. The V segment lost 0 bases and the J segment 0 bases; nucleotides outside the gene matches: 7.

By proportion, this clonotype is medium-sized. This chain joins TRBV28 and TRBJ2-2, with D unresolved. V lost 3 bases, J lost 4 bases, and 12 bases lay in between. The germline V gene has CDR1 MDHEN and CDR2 SYDVKM. The CDR3 has 15 residues. CDR3 residues: CASSFSPSTTGELFF. CDR3 nucleotides: TGTGCCAGCAGTTTTTCCCCGAGCACCACCGGGGAGCTGTTTTTT.

This clonotype was counted ten times or more. CDR3 DNA sequence: TGTGCCAGCACCTTAGCGGCAGGAACAGATGGAAACACCATATATTTT. As protein: CASTLAAGTDGNTIYF. This chain joins TRBV6-6 and TRBJ1-3; D is uncertain. V lost 7 bases, J lost 3 bases, and 19 bases lay in between. This CDR3 is built from 16 residues. In germline, CDR1 is MNHNY, CDR2 SVGAGI (reference sequence).

This clonotype was seen repeatedly, ten times or more. The chain links TRBV2 to TRBJ1-5; D gene ambiguous. Germline V CDR1 and CDR2: SNHLY, FYNNEI. The germline V and J ends were trimmed by 7 bases and 4 bases, with 14 bases remaining between them. This CDR3 contains 14 residues. The CDR3 reads CASTQVSQNQPQHF. In DNA form, the CDR3 reads TGTGCCAGCACCCAAGTCTCACAGAATCAGCCCCAGCATTTT. Looking up the rest from reference TRBV2 and TRBJ1-5 gives the full variable domain: EPEVTQTPSHQVTQMGQEVILRCVPISNHLYFYWYRQILGQKVEFLVSFYNNEISEKSEIFDDQFSVERPDGSNFTLKIRSTKLEDSAMYFCASTQVSQNQPQHFGDGTRLSIL.

This clonotype has a count of ten or more. The gene calls are TRBV20-1 and TRBJ1-1, with TRBD1 matching 9 bases. Trimming took 0 bases from V and 8 from J; bases not matched to a gene: 7. Germline values: CDR1 DFQATT, CDR2 SNEGSKA (reference sequence). This CDR3 comprises 14 residues. The CDR3 spells CSARDVPDRGEAFF. CDR3 sequence (DNA): TGCAGTGCTAGAGATGTCCCGGACAGGGGAGAAGCTTTCTTT.

About this clonotype itself: A read error may produce the germline difference seen at one junction end. The chain is built from TRBV7-8 and TRBJ1-2; 8 bases align to TRBD1. CDR1 and CDR2 (germline): SGHVS, FQNEAQ. CDR3 length equals 15 residues. CDR3 sequence (DNA): TGTGCCAGCAGCTTAGAGGACAGGGTTTTCTATGGCTGCACCTTT. Amino acid sequence: CASSLEDRVFYGCTF.

At least ten counts were recorded for this clonotype. This chain connects TRBV7-2 to TRBJ1-5; TRBD1 matches 9 bases. This CDR3 region has 15 residues. Germline trimming cut 5 bases from V and 7 bases from J; bases unmatched to any gene: 9. The germline gives CDR1 SGHTA, CDR2 FQGNSA. This CDR3 reads CASSLQTGGGQPQHF. CDR3 coding DNA: TGTGCCAGCAGCCTACAGACAGGGGGAGGACAGCCCCAGCATTTT. Full variable domain (rest looked up from reference TRBV7-2 and TRBJ1-5): GAGVSQSPSNKVTEKGKDVELRCDPISGHTALYWYRQSLGQGLEFLIYFQGNSAPDKSGLPSDRFSAERTGGSVSTLTIQRTQQEDSAVYLCASSLQTGGGQPQHFGDGTRLSIL.

A few counts support this clonotype. V gene TRBV4-1 combines with J gene TRBJ2-5; D not resolved. CDR1 and CDR2 from the germline V gene are MGHRA and YSYEKL. This CDR3 has 11 residues. V was trimmed by 2 bases and J by 2 bases, leaving 0 bases between them. CDR3 nucleotide sequence: TGCGCCAGCAGCCAACAAGAGACCCAGTACTTC. This gives the protein CASSQQETQYF.

In its sample, this clonotype was seen a few times. The genes are TRBV5-6 and TRBJ2-7; 12 nucleotides align to TRBD2. The ends lost 1 base at V and 1 base at J; junction bases unmatched: 0. Germline values: CDR1 SGHDT, CDR2 YYEEEE. The CDR3 is 15 residues long. CDR3 DNA sequence: TGTGCCAGCAGCTTGACTAGCGGGAGGTCCTACGAGCAGTACTTC. This codes for CASSLTSGRSYEQYF.

CDR3 region: CASSNLGEADTQYF. CDR3 nucleotides: TGTGCCAGCAGCAACTTAGGGGAGGCAGATACGCAGTATTTT. The rearrangement uses TRBV4-2 and TRBJ2-3, with D tentatively TRBD2 (6 bases). V dropped 5 bases and J dropped 4 bases, with 13 bases sitting between them. Germline V CDR1 and CDR2: LGHNA, YNFKEQ. The CDR3 spans 14 residues.

Here the CDR3 DNA reads TGTGCCAGCAGCCAAGATCGGGGTACGCAGTATTTT. Residues: CASSQDRGTQYF. The chain uses TRBV14 and TRBJ2-3; tentatively, D is TRBD2 (5 bases). Germline lookup yields CDR1 SGHDN and CDR2 FVKESK. V was clipped by 0 bases and J by 8 bases, with 6 bases between them. This CDR3 is 12 amino acids long.